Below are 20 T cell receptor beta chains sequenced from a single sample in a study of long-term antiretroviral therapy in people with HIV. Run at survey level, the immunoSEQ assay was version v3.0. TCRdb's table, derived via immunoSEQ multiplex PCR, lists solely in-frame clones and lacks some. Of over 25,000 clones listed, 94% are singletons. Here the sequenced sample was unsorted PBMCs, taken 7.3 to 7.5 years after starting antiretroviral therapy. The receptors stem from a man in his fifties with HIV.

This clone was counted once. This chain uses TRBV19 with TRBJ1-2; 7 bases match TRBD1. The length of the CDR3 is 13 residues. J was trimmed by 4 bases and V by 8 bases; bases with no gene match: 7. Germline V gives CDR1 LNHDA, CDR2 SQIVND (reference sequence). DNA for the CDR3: TGTGCCAGTTCGAGGGGGCCTTTCTATGGCTACACCTTC. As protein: CASSRGPFYGYTF.

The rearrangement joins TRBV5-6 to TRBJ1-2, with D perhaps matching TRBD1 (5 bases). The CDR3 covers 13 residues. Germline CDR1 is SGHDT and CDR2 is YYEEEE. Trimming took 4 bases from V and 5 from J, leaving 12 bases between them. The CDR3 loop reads CASSPRTLYGYTF. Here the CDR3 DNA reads TGTGCCAGCAGCCCTCGGACACTTTATGGCTACACCTTC.

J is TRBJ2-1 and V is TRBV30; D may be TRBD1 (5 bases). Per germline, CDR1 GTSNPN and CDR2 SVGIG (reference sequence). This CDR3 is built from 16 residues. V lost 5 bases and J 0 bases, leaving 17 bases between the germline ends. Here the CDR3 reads CAWPFREDLSYNEQFF. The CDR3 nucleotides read TGTGCCTGGCCTTTCAGGGAAGATCTCTCCTACAATGAGCAGTTCTTC.

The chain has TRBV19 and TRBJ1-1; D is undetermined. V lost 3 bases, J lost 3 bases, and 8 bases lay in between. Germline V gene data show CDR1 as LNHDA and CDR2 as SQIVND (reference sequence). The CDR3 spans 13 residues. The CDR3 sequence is CASSIVVDTEAFF. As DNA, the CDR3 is TGTGCCAGTAGTATTGTGGTGGACACTGAAGCTTTCTTT.

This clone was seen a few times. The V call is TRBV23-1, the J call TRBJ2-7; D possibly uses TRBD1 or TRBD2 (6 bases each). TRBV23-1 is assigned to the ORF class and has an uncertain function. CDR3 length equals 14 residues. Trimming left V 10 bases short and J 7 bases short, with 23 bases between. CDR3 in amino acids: CAIPTAGHGKEQYF. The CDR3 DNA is TGCGCCATCCCTACCGCGGGACATGGCAAGGAGCAGTACTTC.

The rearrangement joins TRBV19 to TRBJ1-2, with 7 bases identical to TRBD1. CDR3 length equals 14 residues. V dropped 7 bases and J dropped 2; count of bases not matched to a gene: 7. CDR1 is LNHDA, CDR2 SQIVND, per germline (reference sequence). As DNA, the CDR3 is TGTGCCAGTAAGCTAGGGGGCGCGAACTATGGCTACACCTTC. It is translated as CASKLGGANYGYTF.

The CDR3 coding sequence is TGTGCCAGCAGGAGGGAAACAGGGAACACCGGGGAGCTGTTTTTT. Its protein product is CASRRETGNTGELFF. The rearrangement uses TRBV6-1 and TRBJ2-2; D assignment may be TRBD1 or TRBD2 (5 bases each). The V gene lost 6 bases and the J gene lost 1 base, with 12 bases spanning the gap. The CDR3 covers 15 residues. From germline, CDR1 is MNHNS and CDR2 SASEGT.

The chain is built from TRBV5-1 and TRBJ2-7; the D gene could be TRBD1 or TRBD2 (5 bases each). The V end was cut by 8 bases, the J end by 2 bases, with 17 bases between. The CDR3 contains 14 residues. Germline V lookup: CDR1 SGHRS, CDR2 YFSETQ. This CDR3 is CASRTGQDAYEQYF. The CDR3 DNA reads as TGCGCCAGTCGAACGGGGCAGGATGCCTACGAGCAGTACTTC.

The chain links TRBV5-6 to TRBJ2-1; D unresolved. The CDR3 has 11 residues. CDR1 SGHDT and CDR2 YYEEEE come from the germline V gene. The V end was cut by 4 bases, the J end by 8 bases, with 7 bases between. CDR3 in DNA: TGTGCCAGCAGCGTATCGGATGAGCAGTTCTTC. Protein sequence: CASSVSDEQFF.

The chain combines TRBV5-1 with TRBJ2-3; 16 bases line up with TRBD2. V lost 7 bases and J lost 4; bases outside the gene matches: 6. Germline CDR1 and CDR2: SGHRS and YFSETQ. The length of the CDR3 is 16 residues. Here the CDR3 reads CASLPGTSGGADTQYF. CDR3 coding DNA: TGCGCCAGCTTACCCGGGACTAGCGGGGGGGCAGATACGCAGTATTTT. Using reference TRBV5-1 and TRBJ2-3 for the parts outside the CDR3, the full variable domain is KAGVTQTPRYLIKTRGQQVTLSCSPISGHRSVSWYQQTPGQGLQFLFEYFSETQRNKGNFPGRFSGRQFSNSRSEMNVSTLELGDSALYLCASLPGTSGGADTQYFGPGTRLTVL.

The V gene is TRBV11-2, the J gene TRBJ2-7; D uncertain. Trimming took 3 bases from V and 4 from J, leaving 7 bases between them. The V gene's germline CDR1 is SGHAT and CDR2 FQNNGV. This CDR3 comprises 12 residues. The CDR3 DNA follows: TGTGCCAGCAGCTTTTTACTATACGAGCAGTACTTC. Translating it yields CASSFLLYEQYF. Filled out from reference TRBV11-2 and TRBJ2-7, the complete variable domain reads EAGVAQSPRYKIIEKRQSVAFWCNPISGHATLYWYQQILGQGPKLLIQFQNNGVVDDSQLPKDRFSAERLKGVDSTLKIQPAKLEDSAVYLCASSFLLYEQYFGPGTRLTVT.

The CDR3 region has the DNA TGTGCCAGCAGTTACCTAGCGGGGGGACTGTCCTACGAGCAGTACTTC. It yields the protein CASSYLAGGLSYEQYF. J is TRBJ2-7 and V is TRBV11-2, with 11 bases fitting TRBD2. The germline CDR1 and CDR2 sequences are SGHAT and FQNNGV. J lost 1 base, V lost 6 bases, and 8 bases had no gene match. The CDR3 consists of 16 residues.

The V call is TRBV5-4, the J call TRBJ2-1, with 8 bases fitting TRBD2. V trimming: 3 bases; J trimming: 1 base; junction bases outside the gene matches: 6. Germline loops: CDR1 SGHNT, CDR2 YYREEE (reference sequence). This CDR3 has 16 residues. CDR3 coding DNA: TGTGCCAGCAGCTGGGCGGGGGGCAGGTCCTACAATGAGCAGTTCTTC. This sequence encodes CASSWAGGRSYNEQFF.

CDR3 sequence reads: CASSGILAGGPDTQYF. In nucleotides, the CDR3 is TGTGCCAGCAGTGGCATTCTAGCGGGGGGGCCCGATACGCAGTATTTT. V usage is TRBV6-1 and J usage is TRBJ2-3, with 12 bases identical to TRBD2. The CDR3 has 16 residues. The germline V gene encodes CDR1 MNHNS and CDR2 SASEGT. V lost 4 bases and J lost 6; bases outside the gene matches: 8.

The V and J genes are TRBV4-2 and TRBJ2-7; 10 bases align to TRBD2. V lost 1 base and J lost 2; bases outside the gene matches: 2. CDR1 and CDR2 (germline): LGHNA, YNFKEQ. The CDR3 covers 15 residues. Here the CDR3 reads CASSQGLAGAYEQYF. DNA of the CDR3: TGTGCCAGCAGCCAAGGACTAGCGGGTGCCTACGAGCAGTACTTC.

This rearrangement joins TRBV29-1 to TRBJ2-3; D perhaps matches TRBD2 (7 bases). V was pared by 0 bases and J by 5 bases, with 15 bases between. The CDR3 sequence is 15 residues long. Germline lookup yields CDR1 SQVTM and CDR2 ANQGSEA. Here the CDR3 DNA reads TGCAGCGTTGAAGATTCTCGGGGGGCGAGAGATACGCAGTATTTT. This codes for CSVEDSRGARDTQYF.

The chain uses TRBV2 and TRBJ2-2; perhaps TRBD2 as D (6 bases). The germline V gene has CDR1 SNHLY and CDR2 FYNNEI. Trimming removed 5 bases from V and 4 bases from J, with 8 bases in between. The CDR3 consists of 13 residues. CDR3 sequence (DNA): TGTGCCAGCAGTCGGGGGACCACCGGGGAGCTGTTTTTT. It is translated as CASSRGTTGELFF.

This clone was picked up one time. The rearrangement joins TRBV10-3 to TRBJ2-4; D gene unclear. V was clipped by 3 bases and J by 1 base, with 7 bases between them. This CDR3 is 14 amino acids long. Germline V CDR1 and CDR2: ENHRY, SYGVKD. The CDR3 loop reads CAISEPLAKNIQYF. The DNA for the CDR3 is TGTGCCATCAGTGAACCCCTGGCCAAAAACATTCAGTACTTC.

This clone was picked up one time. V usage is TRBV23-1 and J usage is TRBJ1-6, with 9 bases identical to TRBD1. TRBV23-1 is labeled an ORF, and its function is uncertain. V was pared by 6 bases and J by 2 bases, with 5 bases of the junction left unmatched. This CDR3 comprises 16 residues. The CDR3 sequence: CASRQGALTYNSPLHF. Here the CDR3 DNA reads TGCGCCAGCAGACAGGGGGCTTTGACCTATAATTCACCCCTCCACTTT.

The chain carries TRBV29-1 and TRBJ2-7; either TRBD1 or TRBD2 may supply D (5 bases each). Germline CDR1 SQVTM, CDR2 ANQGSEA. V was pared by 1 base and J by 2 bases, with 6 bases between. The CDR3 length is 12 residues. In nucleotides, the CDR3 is TGCAGCGTTGAAGGAGGGGCCTACGAGCAGTACTTC. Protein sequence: CSVEGGAYEQYF.